Shown below are 21 T cell receptor beta chains from a single sample sequenced in a study of T-cell memory formation after mild COVID-19. TCRdb redid the calling of the 5' RACE reads with MiXCR, one entry per CDR3 protein. The sample lists roughly 240,000 distinct CDR3 sequences, 15% to 20% occurring once. Source material: PBMCs or a T cell subset sorted from them (not recorded which). The source is a man between 18 and 29 years old who had mild COVID-19 (a few samples of this study predate the infection). Cell type and time point are not known.

This clonotype appeared a few times. The V and J genes are TRBV18 and TRBJ2-7; possibly TRBD2 for D (6 bases). Germline CDR1 KGHSH, CDR2 LQKENI. CDR3 length: 15 residues. Trimming took 3 bases from V and 3 from J, leaving 15 bases between them. The CDR3 coding sequence is TGTGCCAGCTCACCTTCCTCGGGGGTCGACTACGAGCAGTACTTC. It translates to CASSPSSGVDYEQYF.

This clonotype has only a few counts. The chain is built from TRBV6-5 and TRBJ2-3; D unresolved. The CDR3 spans 15 residues. V lost 2 bases, J lost 0 bases, and 9 bases lay in between. From germline, CDR1 is MNHEY and CDR2 SVGAGI. CDR3 coding DNA: TGTGCCAGCAGTTACACTCCCGCCAGCACAGATACGCAGTATTTT. Its translation: CASSYTPASTDTQYF.

This clonotype was counted only a few times. This rearrangement joins TRBV7-9 to TRBJ1-1; 8 nucleotides align to TRBD1. Per germline, CDR1 SEHNR and CDR2 FQNEAQ (reference sequence). V trimming: 8 bases; J trimming: 1 base; junction bases outside the gene matches: 3. The CDR3 is 13 amino acids. The DNA for the CDR3 is TGTGCCAGCGGGACAGGCGGGAACACTGAAGCTTTCTTT. Translation gives CASGTGGNTEAFF.

This sequence joins TRBV20-1 and TRBJ2-5; possibly TRBD2 for D (5 bases). Trimming took 0 bases from V and 0 from J, leaving 8 bases between them. The CDR3 extends over 14 amino acids. Germline CDR1 reads DFQATT; CDR2 reads SNEGSKA (reference sequence). The CDR3 here is CSARDSGDQETQYF. For the CDR3, the DNA is TGCAGTGCTAGAGATTCCGGGGACCAAGAGACCCAGTACTTC.

Only a few counts were recorded for this clonotype. The chain employs TRBV7-6 and TRBJ2-1; TRBD2 aligns across 7 bases. The length of the CDR3 is 17 residues. Per germline, CDR1 SGHVS and CDR2 FNYEAQ. J gave up 0 bases and V 6 bases, and 11 bases lay outside the gene matches. CDR3 bases: TGTGCCAGCAGTGTAAAGGCTAGCGGAACCTCCTACAATGAGCAGTTCTTC. Translating it yields CASSVKASGTSYNEQFF.

The chain employs TRBV9 and TRBJ2-3; the match to TRBD1 covers 9 bases. Per the germline V gene, CDR1 is SGDLS and CDR2 is YYNGEE. Trimming took 3 bases from V and 4 from J; bases not matched to a gene: 12. This CDR3 contains 17 residues. The CDR3, as DNA: TGTGCCAGCAGCGCCCTTCAGGGGACAGGGTCCGCAGATACGCAGTATTTT. Translation gives CASSALQGTGSADTQYF.

V gene TRBV5-1 combines with J gene TRBJ2-7; tentatively, D is TRBD1 (6 bases). Germline V lookup: CDR1 SGHRS, CDR2 YFSETQ. V was pared by 4 bases and J by 0 bases, with 11 bases between. There are 14 residues in the CDR3. CDR3 coding DNA: TGCGCCAGCAGCCCGGACAGTACCTCCTACGAGCAGTACGTC. Translated: CASSPDSTSYEQYV.

The chain couples TRBV7-2 to TRBJ2-7; possibly TRBD1 or TRBD2 for D (6 bases each). CDR1 is SGHTA and CDR2 is FQGNSA in the germline V gene. The CDR3 is made up of 14 amino acids. Between the trimmed V and J ends, which lost 5 bases and 0 bases, there was a span of 11 bases. CDR3 sequence (DNA): TGTGCCAGCAGCCAAGGGGGGAGCTCCTACGAGCAGTACGTC. Translated: CASSQGGSSYEQYV.

The rearrangement links TRBV11-2 to TRBJ2-7; D call uncertain. Germline CDR1 reads SGHAT; CDR2 reads FQNNGV. This CDR3 region has 15 residues. V was trimmed by 4 bases and J by 1 base, leaving 14 bases between them. DNA of the CDR3: TGTGCCAGCAGCTCCTCGGGTTCTCTATCCTACGAGCAGTACTTC. It is translated as CASSSSGSLSYEQYF.

This clonotype came up a few times. The rearrangement joins TRBV5-1 to TRBJ2-1, with D unresolved. The V end was cut by 0 bases, the J end by 4 bases, with 11 bases between. Per the germline V gene, CDR1 is SGHRS and CDR2 is YFSETQ. The CDR3 covers 15 residues. The CDR3 sequence: CASSLAVTLYNEQFF. The DNA for the CDR3 is TGCGCCAGCAGCTTGGCTGTGACCTTATACAATGAGCAGTTCTTC.

The V gene is TRBV7-8, the J gene TRBJ2-1, with a weak D call TRBD1 (6 bases). Deletions cut 0 bases from V and 12 bases from J, with 12 bases between. The V gene's germline CDR1 is SGHVS and CDR2 FQNEAQ. CDR3 length: 13 residues. The CDR3 DNA follows: TGTGCCAGCAGCTTAGCGGGGGCAATGAGGCAGTTCTTC. It is translated as CASSLAGAMRQFF.

V and J are TRBV7-9 and TRBJ1-1; D may be TRBD1 (5 bases). This CDR3 has 13 amino acids. Trimming stripped 7 bases from V and 7 bases from J, with 16 bases between. Germline assignment: CDR1 SEHNR and CDR2 FQNEAQ (reference sequence). This CDR3 is CASNWGSGGEAFF. The CDR3 DNA follows: TGTGCCAGCAACTGGGGGTCGGGGGGTGAAGCTTTCTTT.

This sequence joins TRBV6-5 and TRBJ1-2, with no clear D. This CDR3 has 11 amino acids. Germline-derived CDR1 and CDR2 are MNHEY and SVGAGI. The V end lost 2 bases, the J end lost 8 bases, and 6 bases lay between the germline ends. The CDR3 here is CASSYRGGYTF. The CDR3, as DNA: TGTGCCAGCAGTTACCGAGGGGGCTACACCTTC.

V is TRBV12-3 or TRBV12-4 and J is TRBJ1-6; 8 positions match TRBD1. V lost 5 bases and J lost 7; bases outside the gene matches: 7. This CDR3 has 15 amino acids. Written as DNA, the CDR3 is TGTGCCAGCAGTCACGACAGGGGTGGCAATTCACCCCTCCACTTT. It is translated as CASSHDRGGNSPLHF.

In this sample, this clonotype turned up a few times. The chain is built from TRBV12-3 or TRBV12-4 and TRBJ2-2; no clear D gene. V was pared by 6 bases and J by 3 bases, with 11 bases between. The CDR3 length is 14 residues. DNA for the CDR3: TGTGCCAGCAGGCCATGGTGGGACACCGGGGAGCTGTTTTTT. It codes for CASRPWWDTGELFF.

The genes are TRBV6-6 and TRBJ1-5; D gene ambiguous. The CDR3 is 15 amino acids. The germline V gene has CDR1 MNHNY and CDR2 SVGAGI (reference sequence). Trimming stripped 0 bases from V and 3 bases from J, with 9 bases between. For the CDR3, the DNA is TGTGCCAGCAGTTACTCGAGGCCCTCCAATCAGCCCCAGCATTTT. Translating it yields CASSYSRPSNQPQHF.

The chain employs TRBV6-6 and TRBJ2-5; 13 bases align to TRBD2. The CDR3 has 18 residues. Looked up from germline, CDR1 is MNHNY and CDR2 is SVGAGI (reference sequence). The trim removed 7 bases at V and 4 bases at J, leaving 15 bases unmatched. The CDR3 nucleotides read TGTGCCAGCACCCCCAGACGACTAGCGGGGGGTCCGAGAGAGACCCAGTACTTC. It encodes CASTPRRLAGGPRETQYF.

This clonotype was seen more than once but under ten times. The chain has TRBV11-3 and TRBJ1-1; D might be TRBD1 (6 bases). The CDR3 runs to 16 residues. Germline-derived CDR1 and CDR2 are SGHNT and YENEEA. V lost 6 bases, J lost 3 bases, and 20 bases lay in between. CDR3 in amino acids: CASRELQGVMDTEAFF. DNA of the CDR3: TGTGCCAGCAGAGAACTACAGGGAGTCATGGACACTGAAGCTTTCTTT. The variable domain in full, completed from reference TRBV11-3 and TRBJ1-1, reads EAGVVQSPRYKIIEKKQPVAFWCNPISGHNTLYWYLQNLGQGPELLIRYENEEAVDDSQLPKDRFSAERLKGVDSTLKIQPAELGDSAVYLCASRELQGVMDTEAFFGQGTRLTVV.

About this clonotype itself: A read error is likely, as this CDR3 ends without the conserved phenylalanine or tryptophan. The DNA is omitted, as the CDR3 cannot be located on it reliably, and the CDR3 follows TCRdb's listing. The chain is built from TRBV7-9 and TRBJ2-1. The CDR3 has 8 residues if both end residues are counted. Germline V CDR1 and CDR2: SEHNR, FQNEAQ (reference sequence). The CDR3 spells CASSPHRY.

The rearrangement joins TRBV6-5 to TRBJ2-3; D tentatively fits TRBD1 or TRBD2 (6 bases each). The V end was cut by 6 bases, the J end by 1 base, with 17 bases between. The CDR3 has 16 amino acids. Germline V lookup: CDR1 MNHEY, CDR2 SVGAGI. CDR3 amino acids: CASSSFSGARTDTQYF. CDR3 coding DNA: TGTGCCAGCAGCTCCTTTTCGGGGGCCCGCACAGATACGCAGTATTTT.

The genes are TRBV7-9 and TRBJ2-1, with D perhaps being TRBD1 or TRBD2 (6 bases each). The germline V and J ends were trimmed by 7 bases and 5 bases, with 12 bases remaining between them. CDR3 length: 13 amino acids. Germline assignment: CDR1 SEHNR and CDR2 FQNEAQ (reference sequence). The CDR3 nucleotides read TGTGCCAGCACCTTGGGGGGCAACAATGAGCAGTTCTTC. Its protein product is CASTLGGNNEQFF.